Following are 30 T cell receptor beta chains from one sample sequenced in a study of cytomegalovirus exposure and HLA in healthy donors. Primers: 60 Vbeta forward and 13 Jbeta reverse. Profiled with immunoSEQ multiplex PCR; TCRdb holds only in-frame clones, not every one. The sample includes about 160,000 clones, more than 75% seen only once; the top ten take roughly 1.6%. The sample was PBMCs. Every receptor here comes from a girl aged 5 to 17 in good health and CMV-seropositive.

The chain is built from TRBV7-2 and TRBJ2-7; 12 bases are shared with TRBD2. Trimming at V came to 5 bases and at J to 4 bases, leaving 9 bases not matched to a gene. The germline gives CDR1 SGHTA, CDR2 FQGNSA. The CDR3 has 16 residues. The CDR3 loop is CASSTRLAGETYEQYF. The DNA for the CDR3 is TGTGCCAGCAGCACCAGACTAGCGGGAGAAACTTACGAGCAGTACTTC.

The rearrangement links TRBV5-1 to TRBJ2-5; a possible D gene is TRBD1 (6 bases). The CDR3 is 17 residues long. The germline V gene has CDR1 SGHRS and CDR2 YFSETQ. V was clipped by 4 bases and J by 5 bases, with 24 bases between them. CDR3 bases: TGCGCCAGCAGCCAAAAGGCCCTGACAGGTGGCGCGGAGACCCAGTACTTC. This codes for CASSQKALTGGAETQYF.

The genes are TRBV7-2 and TRBJ1-1; D is undetermined. Deletions cut 2 bases from V and 10 bases from J, with 14 bases between. There are 13 residues in the CDR3. Germline loops: CDR1 SGHTA, CDR2 FQGNSA. CDR3 coding DNA: TGTGCCAGCAGCTTATCCTCACTATTGGGAGCTTTCTTT. Protein: CASSLSSLLGAFF.

The rearrangement uses TRBV29-1 and TRBJ1-1; perhaps TRBD1 as D (5 bases). Germline-derived CDR1 and CDR2 are SQVTM and ANQGSEA. The CDR3 spans 15 residues. The germline V and J ends were trimmed by 8 bases and 6 bases, with 25 bases remaining between them. The chain's CDR3 is CSPLLWGRFVPEAFF. CDR3 nucleotides: TGCAGCCCCCTCCTGTGGGGCAGGTTTGTCCCTGAAGCTTTCTTT.

The genes are TRBV7-2 and TRBJ1-2, with 8 nucleotides matching TRBD1. CDR1 is SGHTA, CDR2 FQGNSA, per germline. Trimming took 3 bases from V and 4 from J; bases not matched to a gene: 10. The CDR3 loop spans 16 amino acids. The CDR3 spells CASSFPKTGDLYGYTF. The CDR3 DNA reads TGTGCCAGCAGCTTTCCCAAGACAGGGGACCTCTATGGCTACACCTTC.

The chain couples TRBV11-2 to TRBJ2-1; 12 bases line up with TRBD2. There are 16 residues in the CDR3. The ends lost 1 base at V and 10 bases at J; junction bases unmatched: 8. Germline V lookup: CDR1 SGHAT, CDR2 FQNNGV. The CDR3 is CASSLGLAGAWGEQFF. The CDR3 DNA reads TGTGCCAGCAGCTTAGGACTAGCGGGGGCCTGGGGCGAGCAGTTCTTC.

This chain connects TRBV29-1 to TRBJ1-1, with D unresolved. The CDR3 is 12 residues long. The germline gives CDR1 SQVTM, CDR2 ANQGSEA. The germline V and J ends were trimmed by 0 bases and 7 bases, with 9 bases remaining between them. The chain's CDR3 is CSVEELRLEAFF. The CDR3 nucleotides are TGCAGCGTTGAAGAATTGAGGCTTGAAGCTTTCTTT. Combining the CDR3 with reference TRBV29-1 and TRBJ1-1 gives the whole variable domain SAVISQKPSRDICQRGTSLTIQCQVDSQVTMMFWYRQQPGQSLTLIATANQGSEATYESGFVIDKFPISRPNLTFSTLTVSNMSPEDSSIYLCSVEELRLEAFFGQGTRLTVV.

The chain is built from TRBV7-2 and TRBJ1-1; perhaps TRBD1 as D (6 bases). The CDR3 runs to 14 residues. Trimming removed 10 bases from V and 0 bases from J, with 15 bases in between. Germline V gene sequence: CDR1 SGHTA, CDR2 FQGNSA. In DNA, the CDR3 is TGTGCCACCAAGCCCCAGGGGATGAACACTGAAGCTTTCTTT. This gives the protein CATKPQGMNTEAFF. The variable domain in full, completed from reference TRBV7-2 and TRBJ1-1, reads GAGVSQSPSNKVTEKGKDVELRCDPISGHTALYWYRQSLGQGLEFLIYFQGNSAPDKSGLPSDRFSAERTGGSVSTLTIQRTQQEDSAVYLCATKPQGMNTEAFFGQGTRLTVV.

This chain links TRBV13 with TRBJ2-7; TRBD1 agrees at 9 bases. V lost 4 bases to trimming and J lost 4 bases; unmatched junction nucleotides: 8. The CDR3 sequence is 15 residues long. CDR1 is PRHDT, CDR2 FYEKMQ, per germline (reference sequence). CDR3 DNA sequence: TGTGCCAGCAGCTCGCCAGCGGACAGGGGATACGAGCAGTACTTC. It specifies CASSSPADRGYEQYF.

The J gene is TRBJ2-1, the V gene TRBV7-9; a weak D match, TRBD2 (5 bases). Germline CDR1 is SEHNR and CDR2 is FQNEAQ (reference sequence). The CDR3 loop spans 13 amino acids. V was trimmed by 3 bases and J by 7 bases, leaving 10 bases between them. The CDR3 is CASSFGLGNEQFF. CDR3 nucleotide sequence: TGTGCCAGCAGCTTTGGACTGGGGAATGAGCAGTTCTTC.

The V gene is TRBV10-3, the J gene TRBJ2-7, with D possibly matching TRBD2 (5 bases). Per the germline V gene, CDR1 is ENHRY and CDR2 is SYGVKD. Trimming left V 10 bases short and J 2 bases short, with 15 bases between. The CDR3 covers 13 residues. CDR3 protein: CANGGGSTYEQYF. The CDR3 nucleotides are TGTGCCAACGGTGGCGGGTCAACCTACGAGCAGTACTTC.

The chain links TRBV25-1 to TRBJ2-1; D possibly corresponds to TRBD2 (7 bases). Germline CDR1 and CDR2: MGHDK and SYGVNS. V shed 8 bases and J shed 2 bases, with 13 bases lying between them. The CDR3 length is 14 residues. The CDR3 DNA follows: TGTGCCAGCGAAAGGGAGGGGGCCTACAATGAGCAGTTCTTC. This sequence encodes CASEREGAYNEQFF.

This clone was seen once. The J gene is TRBJ1-2, the V gene TRBV5-1; TRBD1 aligns across 7 bases. Germline V gene lookup returns CDR1 SGHRS and CDR2 YFSETQ. The CDR3 is made up of 14 amino acids. V was pared by 4 bases and J by 1 base, with 4 bases of the junction left unmatched. CDR3 DNA: TGCGCCAGCAGCCAGGGACAGTTTAACTATGGCTACACCTTC. This encodes CASSQGQFNYGYTF.

This chain links TRBV18 with TRBJ2-1; 12 nucleotides align to TRBD2. The CDR3 is made up of 17 amino acids. Germline CDR1 and CDR2: KGHSH and LQKENI. The ends lost 3 bases at V and 7 bases at J; junction bases unmatched: 10. The CDR3 DNA is TGTGCCAGCTCACCCGGACTAGCGGGATTCTTGGGGAATGAGCAGTTCTTC. Protein sequence: CASSPGLAGFLGNEQFF.

Only one count was recorded for this clone. The V call is TRBV19, the J call TRBJ2-2; 12 bases agree with TRBD2. This CDR3 region has 17 residues. CDR1 and CDR2 from the germline V gene are LNHDA and SQIVND (reference sequence). Losses at the gene ends were 6 bases for V and 3 bases for J; bases not matched to a gene: 8. CDR3 bases: TGTGCCAGTAGCGGAAGACTAGCGGGGGCTTACACCGGGGAGCTGTTTTTT. It translates to CASSGRLAGAYTGELFF.

This clone occurred a few times. V usage is TRBV5-1 and J usage is TRBJ2-3; 8 bases match TRBD2. Per germline, CDR1 SGHRS and CDR2 YFSETQ. After removal of 4 bases from V and 5 bases from J, the junction contained 3 bases not matched to a gene. The CDR3 has 13 residues. This chain's CDR3 is CASSPGGEDTQYF. In nucleotides, the CDR3 is TGCGCCAGCAGCCCGGGGGGGGAAGATACGCAGTATTTT.

The chain has TRBV5-1 and TRBJ2-5; 9 positions match TRBD1. Trimming at V came to 0 bases and at J to 2 bases, leaving 2 bases not matched to a gene. Germline CDR1 reads SGHRS; CDR2 reads YFSETQ. This CDR3 is 15 amino acids long. Here the CDR3 reads CASSLDRGRQETQYF. Written as DNA, the CDR3 is TGCGCCAGCAGCTTGGACAGGGGGCGTCAAGAGACCCAGTACTTC.

V is TRBV5-1 and J is TRBJ2-5, with a possible D match to TRBD2 (5 bases). V lost 4 bases to trimming and J lost 3 bases, with 16 bases between them. The CDR3 has 15 amino acids. CDR1 and CDR2 (germline): SGHRS, YFSETQ. CDR3 loop: CASSLSLKAEETQYF. CDR3 bases: TGCGCCAGCAGCCTCAGCCTTAAAGCGGAAGAGACCCAGTACTTC.

V gene TRBV18 combines with J gene TRBJ1-1; 8 bases are a match to TRBD1. Germline CDR1 reads KGHSH; CDR2 reads LQKENI. This CDR3 contains 16 residues. J was trimmed by 4 bases and V by 1 base; bases with no gene match: 8. CDR3 DNA: TGTGCCAGCTCACCACTCAGGGGGCGGGTGGGCACTGAAGCTTTCTTT. As protein: CASSPLRGRVGTEAFF. The entire variable domain, with the rest obtained from reference TRBV18 and TRBJ1-1, is as follows: NAGVMQNPRHLVRRRGQEARLRCSPMKGHSHVYWYRQLPEEGLKFMVYLQKENIIDESGMPKERFSAEFPKEGPSILRIQQVVRGDSAAYFCASSPLRGRVGTEAFFGQGTRLTVV.

This chain joins TRBV5-1 and TRBJ2-7, with TRBD1 as a possible D gene (6 bases). The CDR3 length is 14 residues. The V end lost 2 bases, the J end lost 0 bases, and 9 bases lay between the germline ends. Germline V gives CDR1 SGHRS, CDR2 YFSETQ. In DNA form, the CDR3 reads TGCGCCAGCAGCTTACGGGACAACTCCTACGAGCAGTACTTC. Its protein product is CASSLRDNSYEQYF.

The chain employs TRBV28 and TRBJ1-1; TRBD1 matches at 10 bases. The CDR3 extends over 16 amino acids. CDR1 is MDHEN, CDR2 SYDVKM, per germline. V gave up 3 bases and J gave up 2 bases; unmatched junction bases: 6. The CDR3 bases are TGTGCCAGCAGTTTGTTAGGACAGGGGGAAAACACTGAAGCTTTCTTT. Its translation is CASSLLGQGENTEAFF.

The V gene is TRBV7-9, the J gene TRBJ1-1; D ambiguous. The CDR3 length is 13 residues. CDR1 and CDR2 (germline): SEHNR, FQNEAQ (reference sequence). Trimming shortened V by 4 bases and J by 2 bases, and 8 bases separated the two germline ends. Written as DNA, the CDR3 is TGTGCCAGCAGCTCGTACAGAAACACTGAAGCTTTCTTT. Translation: CASSSYRNTEAFF.

The rearrangement joins TRBV4-1 to TRBJ2-5; a possible D gene is TRBD2 (5 bases). V was shortened by 4 bases and J by 8 bases, with 11 bases between the two germline ends. From germline, CDR1 is MGHRA and CDR2 YSYEKL. CDR3 size: 12 residues. CDR3 DNA: TGCGCCAGCAGCCCCGGCCCGGGAACCCAGTACTTC. Protein: CASSPGPGTQYF.

To note about this clone: Other DNA sequences in this specimen translate into the identical CDR3. The chain links TRBV27 to TRBJ2-7; 8 bases agree with TRBD1. This CDR3 contains 14 residues. Trimming removed 5 bases from V and 3 bases from J; junction bases left unmatched: 6. Germline CDR1 MNHEY, CDR2 SMNVEV (reference sequence). The DNA of the CDR3 is TGTGCCAGCAGTCGAGGACAGGGACGCTACGAGCAGTACTTC. It translates to CASSRGQGRYEQYF.

The V call is TRBV11-2, the J call TRBJ1-2; 7 bases are a match to TRBD1. The CDR3 is made up of 14 amino acids. Germline values: CDR1 SGHAT, CDR2 FQNNGV. With 3 bases clipped from V and 6 bases from J, the junction kept 7 bases outside the gene matches. The CDR3 DNA reads as TGTGCCAGCAGCTTGAGACAGGGCAGTGATGGCTACACCTTC. The encoded protein is CASSLRQGSDGYTF.

The chain has TRBV6-6 and TRBJ1-4, with 9 bases matching TRBD1. Germline lookup yields CDR1 MNHNY and CDR2 SVGAGI (reference sequence). V lost 8 bases, J lost 2 bases, and 6 bases stayed unmatched. This CDR3 has 15 residues. The CDR3 sequence: CASAPGTGTNEKLFF. CDR3 DNA: TGTGCCAGCGCCCCAGGGACAGGGACTAATGAAAAACTGTTTTTT.

The table lists this clone with a few counts. The rearrangement joins TRBV6-5 to TRBJ1-2; D might be TRBD1 (5 bases). Germline CDR1 reads MNHEY; CDR2 reads SVGAGI. This CDR3 has 13 amino acids. V was cut by 3 bases and J by 8 bases, with 13 bases left in between. CDR3 in amino acids: CASSYVGAGGYTF. CDR3 nucleotides: TGTGCCAGCAGTTATGTAGGGGCGGGGGGCTACACCTTC.

This clone turned up a few times. The V and J genes are TRBV30 and TRBJ1-4; 8 bases are shared with TRBD1. Germline V lookup: CDR1 GTSNPN, CDR2 SVGIG (reference sequence). The CDR3 runs to 15 residues. V shed 3 bases, J shed 0 bases, and the junction held 3 bases outside the gene matches. CDR3 amino acids: CAWRGGQATNEKLFF. The DNA for the CDR3 is TGTGCCTGGAGGGGGGGACAGGCAACTAATGAAAAACTGTTTTTT. The variable domain in full, completed from reference TRBV30 and TRBJ1-4, reads SQTIHQWPATLVQPVGSPLSLECTVEGTSNPNLYWYRQAAGRGLQLLFYSVGIGQISSEVPQNLSASRPQDRQFILSSKKLLLSDSGFYLCAWRGGQATNEKLFFGSGTQLSVL.

J is TRBJ2-5 and V is TRBV7-9; D may be TRBD1 (5 bases). The germline gives CDR1 SEHNR, CDR2 FQNEAQ (reference sequence). V was pared by 4 bases and J by 6 bases, with 6 bases between. This CDR3 is built from 11 residues. This chain's CDR3 is CASSSGQTQYF. In DNA, the CDR3 is TGTGCCAGCAGCTCAGGGCAGACCCAGTACTTC.

The V call is TRBV6-6, the J call TRBJ2-1, with 11 bases aligning to TRBD1. The CDR3 is 14 residues long. Germline V gene lookup returns CDR1 MNHNY and CDR2 SVGAGI (reference sequence). Unmatched junction bases numbered 4, after V lost 5 bases and J lost 7 bases. The CDR3 protein is CASSTGQGANEQFF. The CDR3 region has the DNA TGTGCCAGCAGTACCGGACAGGGGGCAAATGAGCAGTTCTTC.